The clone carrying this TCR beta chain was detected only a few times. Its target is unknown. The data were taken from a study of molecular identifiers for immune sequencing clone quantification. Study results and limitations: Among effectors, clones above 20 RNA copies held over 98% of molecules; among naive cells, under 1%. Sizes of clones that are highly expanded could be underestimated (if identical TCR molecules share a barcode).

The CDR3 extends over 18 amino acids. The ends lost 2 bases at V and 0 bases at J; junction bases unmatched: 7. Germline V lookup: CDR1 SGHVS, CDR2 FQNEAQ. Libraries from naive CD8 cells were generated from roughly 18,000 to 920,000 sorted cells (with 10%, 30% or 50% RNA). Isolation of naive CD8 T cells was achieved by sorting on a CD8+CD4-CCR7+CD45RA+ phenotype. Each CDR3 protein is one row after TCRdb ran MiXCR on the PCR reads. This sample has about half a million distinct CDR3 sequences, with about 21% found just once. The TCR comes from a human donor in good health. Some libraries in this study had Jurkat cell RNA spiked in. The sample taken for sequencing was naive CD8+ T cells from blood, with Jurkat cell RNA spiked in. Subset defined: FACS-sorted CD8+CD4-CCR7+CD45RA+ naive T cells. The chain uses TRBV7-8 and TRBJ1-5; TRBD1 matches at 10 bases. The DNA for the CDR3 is TGTGCCAGCAGCTTATCCGGGACAGGGGATTATAGCAATCAGCCCCAGCATTTT. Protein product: CASSLSGTGDYSNQPQHF.